This record covers a single T cell receptor beta chain. Amplified TCR beta CDR3 regions came from RNA transcripts. The TCR CDR3 was amplified in a first-round RT-PCR using the HTBI primer set. TCRdb fed the multiplex PCR reads into MiXCR, producing one record per CDR3 protein. This sample carries some 760,000 distinct CDR3 sequences, around 13% of them seen once, and the ten largest clones take 10%. Looked up from germline, CDR1 is DFQATT and CDR2 is SNEGSKA (reference sequence). Trimming removed 0 bases from V and 4 bases from J; junction bases left unmatched: 9. This CDR3 region has 17 residues. PBMCs stemmed from over 7.5 ml fresh peripheral blood. The entry originates in a study of T cells in Graves' hyperthyroidism and ophthalmopathy. Looking at the study overall: At initial diagnosis, before any treatment had begun, peripheral blood was obtained.

The V call is TRBV20-1, the J call TRBJ2-5; 12 nucleotides agree with TRBD2. The sample comprised blood. This sequence originates from a woman aged 18-29 years with Graves' hyperthyroidism. The CDR3 reads CSARDPIGLAGSETQYF. CDR3 DNA sequence: TGCAGTGCTAGAGACCCAATAGGACTAGCGGGATCAGAGACCCAGTACTTC.